The 14 T cell receptor beta chains below were found in one sample sequenced in a study of cytomegalovirus exposure and HLA in healthy donors. Researchers ran the PCR with 60 Vbeta and 13 Jbeta primers. TCRdb keeps only in-frame clones here, not all; method: immunoSEQ multiplex PCR. Of 70,000 to 95,000 clones listed, 62% are singletons. The sample comprised PBMCs. These receptor sequences come from a woman aged 30 to 39 in good health and CMV-seropositive.

J is TRBJ2-7 and V is TRBV7-8, with 12 bases aligning to TRBD2. The CDR3 consists of 16 residues. Germline loops: CDR1 SGHVS, CDR2 FQNEAQ. J lost 3 bases, V lost 1 base, and 4 bases had no gene match. The DNA of the CDR3 is TGTGCCAGCAGCTTAGGGGGACTAGCGGGCGACTACGAGCAGTACTTC. It is translated as CASSLGGLAGDYEQYF.

V and J are TRBV2 and TRBJ1-1, with D tentatively TRBD1 (5 bases). CDR1 SNHLY and CDR2 FYNNEI come from the germline V gene. The germline V and J ends were trimmed by 6 bases and 2 bases, with 7 bases remaining between them. This CDR3 region has 12 residues. The CDR3, as DNA: TGTGCCAGCAGGACAGCAAACACTGAAGCTTTCTTT. Its translation: CASRTANTEAFF.

In its sample, this clone was seen a few times. V and J are TRBV10-2 and TRBJ2-1, with 7 bases fitting TRBD2. This CDR3 has 15 amino acids. With 3 bases clipped from V and 5 bases from J, the junction kept 7 bases outside the gene matches. Germline CDR1 is WSHSY and CDR2 is SAAADI. The CDR3 sequence is CASSDQGLPHNEQFF. CDR3 bases: TGCGCCAGCAGTGATCAGGGACTACCACACAATGAGCAGTTCTTC.

V gene TRBV21-1 combines with J gene TRBJ2-5; the table's D call of TRBD1 was not tested on the DNA. TRBV21-1 is marked as a pseudogene. This CDR3 contains 17 residues. The CDR3 coding sequence is TGTGCCAGCAGCAATGATGAGGGACAGCCGTACCAAGAGACCCAGTACTTC. It is translated as CASSNDEGQPYQETQYF.

This clone is a singleton in its sample. The chain couples TRBV28 to TRBJ1-1, with D maybe TRBD1 (5 bases). Trimming took 2 bases from V and 7 from J, leaving 11 bases between them. This CDR3 contains 13 residues. Germline assignment: CDR1 MDHEN and CDR2 SYDVKM. CDR3 in amino acids: CASSLRGWGEAFF. Here the CDR3 DNA reads TGTGCCAGCAGTTTAAGGGGTTGGGGTGAAGCTTTCTTT. The whole variable domain, filled in from reference TRBV28 and TRBJ1-1, reads DVKVTQSSRYLVKRTGEKVFLECVQDMDHENMFWYRQDPGLGLRLIYFSYDVKMKEKGDIPEGYSVSREKKERFSLILESASTNQTSMYLCASSLRGWGEAFFGQGTRLTVV.

This clone showed up just a few times. The chain has TRBV19 and TRBJ2-7; 9 positions agree with TRBD1. CDR3 length equals 15 residues. The V segment lost 4 bases and the J segment 0 bases; nucleotides outside the gene matches: 4. Germline CDR1 LNHDA, CDR2 SQIVND (reference sequence). The CDR3 bases are TGTGCCAGTAGTAGGGACAGGGTGAGCTCCTACGAGCAGTACTTC. Its translation is CASSRDRVSSYEQYF.

J is TRBJ1-5 and V is TRBV27; 9 bases align to TRBD1. The CDR3 runs 14 residues. Unmatched junction bases numbered 4, after V lost 4 bases and J lost 6 bases. Germline-derived CDR1 and CDR2 are MNHEY and SMNVEV (reference sequence). CDR3 coding DNA: TGTGCCAGCAGTTCACAGGGGGCTGGTCAGCCCCAGCATTTT. It yields the protein CASSSQGAGQPQHF.

The rearrangement joins TRBV6-4 to TRBJ2-3; maybe TRBD2 (6 bases). The CDR3 runs 15 residues. V lost 8 bases and J 3 bases, leaving 18 bases between the germline ends. Germline V lookup: CDR1 MRHNA, CDR2 SNTAGT. The CDR3 DNA sequence: TGTGCCAGCCAGGCGGAGGGATCCGGGACAGATACGCAGTATTTT. Its protein is CASQAEGSGTDTQYF.

V usage is TRBV9 and J usage is TRBJ1-1, with 8 bases identical to TRBD1. Per the germline V gene, CDR1 is SGDLS and CDR2 is YYNGEE. Unmatched junction bases numbered 6, after V lost 3 bases and J lost 5 bases. The CDR3 loop spans 14 amino acids. The CDR3 here is CASSGQGARTEAFF. The CDR3 nucleotides are TGTGCCAGCAGCGGTCAGGGGGCAAGAACTGAAGCTTTCTTT.

This chain joins TRBV5-1 and TRBJ2-1; TRBD2 aligns across 8 bases. CDR3 length equals 15 residues. The ends lost 2 bases at V and 2 bases at J; junction bases unmatched: 3. Germline V lookup: CDR1 SGHRS, CDR2 YFSETQ. This chain's CDR3 is CASSLRGGPYNEQFF. As DNA, the CDR3 is TGCGCCAGCAGCTTACGGGGGGGACCCTACAATGAGCAGTTCTTC.

This clone was found a few times. The CDR3 is CASRGSGGSYWYQETQYF. The CDR3 bases are TGTGCCAGCAGGGGTAGCGGGGGTTCCTATTGGTACCAAGAGACCCAGTACTTC. V is TRBV28 and J is TRBJ2-5; 9 nucleotides match TRBD2. The V segment lost 6 bases and the J segment 0 bases; nucleotides outside the gene matches: 14. This CDR3 spans 18 amino acids. Per the germline V gene, CDR1 is MDHEN and CDR2 is SYDVKM. The full variable domain, its missing parts supplied by reference TRBV28 and TRBJ2-5, is DVKVTQSSRYLVKRTGEKVFLECVQDMDHENMFWYRQDPGLGLRLIYFSYDVKMKEKGDIPEGYSVSREKKERFSLILESASTNQTSMYLCASRGSGGSYWYQETQYFGPGTRLLVL.

This chain links TRBV19 with TRBJ1-5; 11 bases agree with TRBD1. Germline CDR1 and CDR2: LNHDA and SQIVND (reference sequence). V shed 5 bases, J shed 6 bases, and the junction held 0 bases outside the gene matches. This CDR3 region has 13 residues. CDR3 nucleotide sequence: TGTGCCAGTAGTGGGACAGGGGGTCAGCCCCAGCATTTT. Its translation is CASSGTGGQPQHF.

V usage is TRBV6-4 and J usage is TRBJ2-1, with a possible D match to TRBD2 (5 bases). The ends were cut back, 6 bases at V and 9 bases at J, with 24 bases in the middle. The CDR3 is 16 amino acids. Germline CDR1 MRHNA, CDR2 SNTAGT. CDR3 nucleotide sequence: TGTGCCAGCAGCGGATTTTTGAGGGATTCGGTCGGTGAGCAGTTCTTC. Residues: CASSGFLRDSVGEQFF.

The V and J genes are TRBV19 and TRBJ2-7; 7 bases line up with TRBD1. This CDR3 has 13 amino acids. V gave up 4 bases and J gave up 9 bases; unmatched junction bases: 9. The germline gives CDR1 LNHDA, CDR2 SQIVND (reference sequence). The DNA of the CDR3 is TGTGCCAGTAGTACTCCGGGACAGACAATGCAGTACTTC. Its protein is CASSTPGQTMQYF.